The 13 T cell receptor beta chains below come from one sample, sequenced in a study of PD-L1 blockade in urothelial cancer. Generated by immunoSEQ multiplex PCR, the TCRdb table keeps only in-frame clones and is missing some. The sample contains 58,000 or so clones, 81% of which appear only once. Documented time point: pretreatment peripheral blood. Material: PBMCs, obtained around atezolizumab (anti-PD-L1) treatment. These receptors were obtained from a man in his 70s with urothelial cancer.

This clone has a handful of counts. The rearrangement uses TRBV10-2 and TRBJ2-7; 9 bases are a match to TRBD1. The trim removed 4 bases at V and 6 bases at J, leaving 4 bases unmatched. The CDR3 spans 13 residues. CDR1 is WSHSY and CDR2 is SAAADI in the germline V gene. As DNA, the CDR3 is TGCGCCAGCAGTGGGACAGGGGCGGGCGAGCAGTACTTC. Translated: CASSGTGAGEQYF.

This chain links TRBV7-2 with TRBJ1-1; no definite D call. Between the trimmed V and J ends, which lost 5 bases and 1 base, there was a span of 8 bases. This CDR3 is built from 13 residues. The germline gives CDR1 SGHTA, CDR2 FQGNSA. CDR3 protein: CASSPQSNTEAFF. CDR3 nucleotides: TGTGCCAGCAGCCCCCAATCGAACACTGAAGCTTTCTTT.

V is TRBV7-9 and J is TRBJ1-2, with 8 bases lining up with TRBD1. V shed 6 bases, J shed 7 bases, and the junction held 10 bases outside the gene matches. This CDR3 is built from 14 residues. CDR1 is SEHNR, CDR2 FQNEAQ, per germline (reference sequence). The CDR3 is CASRPKTGEAGYTF. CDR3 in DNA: TGTGCCAGCAGACCAAAGACAGGGGAAGCTGGCTACACCTTC.

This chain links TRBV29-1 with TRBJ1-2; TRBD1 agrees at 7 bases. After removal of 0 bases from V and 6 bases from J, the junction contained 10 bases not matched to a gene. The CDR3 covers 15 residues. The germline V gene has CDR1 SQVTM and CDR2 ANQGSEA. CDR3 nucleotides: TGCAGCGTTGAAGAACCGCCGACAGGGAAGAATGGCTACACCTTC. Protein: CSVEEPPTGKNGYTF.

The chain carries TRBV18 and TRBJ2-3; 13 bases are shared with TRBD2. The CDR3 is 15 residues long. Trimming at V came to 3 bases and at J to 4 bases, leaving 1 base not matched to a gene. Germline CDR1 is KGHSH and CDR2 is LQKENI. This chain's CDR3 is CASSPGLAGADTQYF. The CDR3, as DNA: TGTGCCAGCTCACCTGGACTAGCGGGAGCAGATACGCAGTATTTT.

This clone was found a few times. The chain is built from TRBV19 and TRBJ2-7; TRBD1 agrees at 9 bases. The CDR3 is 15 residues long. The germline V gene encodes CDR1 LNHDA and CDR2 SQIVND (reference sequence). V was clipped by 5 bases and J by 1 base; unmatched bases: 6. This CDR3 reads CASSLGQGGSYEQYF. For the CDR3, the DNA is TGTGCCAGTAGTCTGGGACAGGGAGGGTCCTACGAGCAGTACTTC.

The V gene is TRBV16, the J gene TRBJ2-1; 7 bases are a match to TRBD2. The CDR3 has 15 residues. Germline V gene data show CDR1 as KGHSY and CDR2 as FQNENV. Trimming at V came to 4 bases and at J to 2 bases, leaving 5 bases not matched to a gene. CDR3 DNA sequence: TGTGCCAGCAGCCCACGGACTAGGACCTACAATGAGCAGTTCTTC. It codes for CASSPRTRTYNEQFF.

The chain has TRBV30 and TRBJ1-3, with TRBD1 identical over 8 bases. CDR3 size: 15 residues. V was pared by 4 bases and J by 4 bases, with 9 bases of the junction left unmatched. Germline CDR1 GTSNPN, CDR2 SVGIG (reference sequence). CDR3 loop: CAWNLAGGWGNTIYF. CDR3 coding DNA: TGTGCCTGGAACCTCGCAGGGGGCTGGGGAAACACCATATATTTT.

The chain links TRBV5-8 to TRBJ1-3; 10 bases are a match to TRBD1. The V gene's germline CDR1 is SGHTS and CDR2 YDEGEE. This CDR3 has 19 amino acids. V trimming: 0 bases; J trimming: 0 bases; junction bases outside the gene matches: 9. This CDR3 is CASSLVPGQGTLSGNTIYF. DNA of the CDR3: TGTGCCAGCAGCTTGGTCCCGGGACAGGGGACGCTCTCTGGAAACACCATATATTTT.

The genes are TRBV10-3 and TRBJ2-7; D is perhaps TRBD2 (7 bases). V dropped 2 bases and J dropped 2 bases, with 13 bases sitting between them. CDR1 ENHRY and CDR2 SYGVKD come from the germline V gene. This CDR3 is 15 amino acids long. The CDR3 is CAISEAGGRAYEQYF. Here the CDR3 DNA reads TGTGCCATCAGTGAGGCCGGGGGGCGCGCCTACGAGCAGTACTTC.

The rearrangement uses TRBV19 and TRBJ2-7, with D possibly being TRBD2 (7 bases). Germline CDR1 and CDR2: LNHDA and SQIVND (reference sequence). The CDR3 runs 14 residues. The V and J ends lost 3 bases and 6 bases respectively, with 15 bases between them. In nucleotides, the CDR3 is TGTGCCAGTAGTATGGCGGGGAGGGGGAGCGAGCAGTACTTC. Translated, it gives CASSMAGRGSEQYF.

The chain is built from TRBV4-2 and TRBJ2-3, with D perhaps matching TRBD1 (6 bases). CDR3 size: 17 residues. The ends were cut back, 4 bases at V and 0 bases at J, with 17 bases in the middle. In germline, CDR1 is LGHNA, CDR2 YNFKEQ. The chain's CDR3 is CASSLTLEDRSTDTQYF. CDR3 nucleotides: TGTGCCAGCAGCCTAACCCTAGAAGACAGGAGCACAGATACGCAGTATTTT.

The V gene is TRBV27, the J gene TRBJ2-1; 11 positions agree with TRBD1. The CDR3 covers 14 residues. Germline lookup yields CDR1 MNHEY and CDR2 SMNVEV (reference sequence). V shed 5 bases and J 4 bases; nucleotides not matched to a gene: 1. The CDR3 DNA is TGTGCCAGCAGTCGGGACAGGGGGTACAATGAGCAGTTCTTC. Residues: CASSRDRGYNEQFF.